The clone carrying this T cell receptor (beta chain) was seen a single time. CDR1 and CDR2 from the germline V gene are GTSNPN and SVGIG (reference sequence). The germline V and J ends were trimmed by 6 bases and 5 bases, with 26 bases remaining between them. The length of the CDR3 is 17 residues. The study drew participants aged about 18 to 95 years from approximately 23 US areas. Donors in Cohort 3 counted as recovered after two negative PCRs, clearance, or symptom resolution. Authors' data handling: Amplification of reference gene primers provided the estimated nucleated cell counts. Clones were sequenced by immunoSEQ multiplex PCR, and TCRdb holds only the in-frame ones, with some missing. From that table come the V and J calls and clone size; the DNA was used to work out D and trimming. In the table there are approximately 280,000 clones, less than 85% of which are singletons. The data derive from a study of blood T cell repertoires in COVID-19.

This receptor was taken from a woman between 50 and 59 years old who had recovered from COVID-19. Sequenced sample: PBMCs or T cells enriched from blood (not recorded which). The chain couples TRBV30 to TRBJ2-1; D unclear. CDR3 nucleotides: TGTGCCTGTATAAGAGCTCCTTTTGCTGGAGCTGACAATGAGCAGTTCTTC. It encodes CACIRAPFAGADNEQFF.